The 31 T cell receptor beta chains in this list originate from one sample, sequenced in a study of cytomegalovirus exposure and HLA in healthy donors. Primers: 60 Vbeta forward and 13 Jbeta reverse. Sequencing used immunoSEQ multiplex PCR; TCRdb keeps in-frame clones, though not all of them. This repertoire comprises fewer than 250,000 clones; its ten largest clones make up roughly 0.98%. The sequencing sample was made of PBMCs. These receptors all stem from a woman in her 30s in good health and CMV-seropositive.

This chain joins TRBV7-9 and TRBJ2-3; D is possibly TRBD1 (5 bases). The CDR3 runs to 13 residues. Deletions cut 1 base from V and 6 bases from J, with 8 bases between. Germline-derived CDR1 and CDR2 are SEHNR and FQNEAQ (reference sequence). CDR3 bases: TGTGCCAGCAGCTTAGAGGGGTCGGATACGCAGTATTTT. Amino acids: CASSLEGSDTQYF.

The V and J genes are TRBV5-1 and TRBJ2-1; the match to TRBD2 covers 8 bases. The CDR3 length is 15 residues. V shed 4 bases and J 6 bases; nucleotides not matched to a gene: 9. Per germline, CDR1 SGHRS and CDR2 YFSETQ. The DNA for the CDR3 is TGCGCCAGCAGCCAAGCGGGGGTTTCGGGCAATGAGCAGTTCTTC. Translation gives CASSQAGVSGNEQFF.

The chain couples TRBV5-1 to TRBJ2-7; D gene uncertain. The V gene's germline CDR1 is SGHRS and CDR2 YFSETQ. The germline V and J ends were trimmed by 6 bases and 3 bases, with 16 bases remaining between them. This CDR3 comprises 14 residues. CDR3 DNA sequence: TGCGCCAGCACCGCGGTTTCAAGCGACTACGAGCAGTACTTC. Amino acid sequence: CASTAVSSDYEQYF.

The V gene is TRBV10-3, the J gene TRBJ2-5; D possibly corresponds to TRBD1 (6 bases). TRBJ2-7 matches the DNA end more closely, so the J call is doubtful. Germline V gene lookup returns CDR1 ENHRY and CDR2 SYGVKD. The CDR3 is 14 amino acids. In nucleotides, the CDR3 is TGTGCCATCAAGTCTCGACAGGACAATAGCGAGCAGTACTTC. Its protein is CAIKSRQDNSEQYF.

This chain joins TRBV5-1 and TRBJ2-7; the D is unclear. Germline CDR1 is SGHRS and CDR2 is YFSETQ. The CDR3 length is 12 residues. Trimming removed 0 bases from V and 5 bases from J, with 6 bases in between. CDR3 sequence: CASSLENNEQYF. The CDR3 bases are TGCGCCAGCAGCTTGGAAAATAACGAGCAGTACTTC. Full variable domain (missing parts from reference TRBV5-1 and TRBJ2-7): KAGVTQTPRYLIKTRGQQVTLSCSPISGHRSVSWYQQTPGQGLQFLFEYFSETQRNKGNFPGRFSGRQFSNSRSEMNVSTLELGDSALYLCASSLENNEQYFGPGTRLTVT.

The rearrangement joins TRBV4-1 to TRBJ2-2, with D unclear. The V end lost 0 bases, the J end lost 6 bases, and 14 bases lay between the germline ends. CDR1 is MGHRA and CDR2 is YSYEKL in the germline V gene. The CDR3 sequence is 16 residues long. Here the CDR3 reads CASSQDSPARSGELFF. The CDR3 coding sequence is TGCGCCAGCAGCCAAGATTCCCCCGCCCGGTCCGGGGAGCTGTTTTTT.

V is TRBV25-1 and J is TRBJ1-2; TRBD1 is a possible D gene (5 bases). The CDR3 runs 15 residues. V was pared by 2 bases and J by 3 bases, with 13 bases between. CDR1 and CDR2 from the germline V gene are MGHDK and SYGVNS. CDR3 protein: CASSEISGGDYGYTF. The CDR3 nucleotides are TGTGCCAGCAGTGAAATTTCCGGGGGGGACTATGGCTACACCTTC.

The chain uses TRBV9 and TRBJ1-1; D is ambiguous. Germline V gives CDR1 SGDLS, CDR2 YYNGEE. Trimming took off 0 bases at V and 3 bases at J, with 9 bases between the two ends. This CDR3 has 14 residues. CDR3 bases: TGTGCCAGCAGCGTAGTAATCGGTCACACTGAAGCTTTCTTT. It yields the protein CASSVVIGHTEAFF.

The chain links TRBV25-1 to TRBJ1-5; perhaps TRBD1 as D (6 bases). Germline V gene lookup returns CDR1 MGHDK and CDR2 SYGVNS. The CDR3 runs to 15 residues. Trimming took off 3 bases at V and 6 bases at J, with 15 bases between the two ends. CDR3 residues: CASSERDIGGQPQHF. CDR3 nucleotide sequence: TGTGCCAGCAGTGAGAGGGACATAGGAGGTCAGCCCCAGCATTTT.

The chain has TRBV9 and TRBJ1-2, with unresolved D. CDR1 and CDR2 (germline): SGDLS, YYNGEE. CDR3 length equals 15 residues. The ends were cut back, 4 bases at V and 4 bases at J, with 17 bases in the middle. The chain's CDR3 is CASSPQSGNVYGYTF. CDR3 bases: TGTGCCAGCAGCCCGCAGTCGGGGAATGTCTATGGCTACACCTTC.

J is TRBJ1-4 and V is TRBV6-1, with D possibly being TRBD1 (6 bases). The length of the CDR3 is 15 residues. The germline CDR1 and CDR2 sequences are MNHNS and SASEGT. V lost 4 bases and J lost 1, with 10 bases in between. CDR3 in amino acids: CASSVQGRTNEKLFF. Written as DNA, the CDR3 is TGTGCCAGCAGTGTACAGGGAAGAACTAATGAAAAACTGTTTTTT.

This sequence joins TRBV19 and TRBJ2-7, with 9 bases aligning to TRBD2. CDR1 is LNHDA and CDR2 is SQIVND in the germline V gene (reference sequence). The V and J ends lost 4 bases and 2 bases, in that order; junction bases with no gene match: 9. The CDR3 length is 16 residues. CDR3: CASSTPASGETYEQYF. The CDR3 region has the DNA TGTGCCAGTAGTACCCCCGCTAGCGGGGAGACCTACGAGCAGTACTTC.

This chain joins TRBV7-2 and TRBJ1-2; no clear D gene. The CDR3 runs 14 residues. Germline V gene sequence: CDR1 SGHTA, CDR2 FQGNSA. V was shortened by 4 bases and J by 1 base, with 10 bases between the two germline ends. The CDR3, as DNA: TGTGCCAGCAGCTCCCTCGGGGTTAACTATGGCTACACCTTC. Its translation is CASSSLGVNYGYTF.

The rearrangement uses TRBV14 and TRBJ2-7; the D gene is possibly TRBD1 (5 bases). The V end was cut by 4 bases, the J end by 3 bases, with 13 bases between. The CDR3 length is 14 residues. Germline assignment: CDR1 SGHDN and CDR2 FVKESK. The CDR3 DNA is TGTGCCAGCAGCCCCAGGGCCTTCAACTACGAGCAGTACTTC. Translation gives CASSPRAFNYEQYF.

Notes on this clone: This same CDR3 is encoded by further DNA sequences in the sample. The rearrangement joins TRBV18 to TRBJ1-5; TRBD1 is a possible D gene (5 bases). This CDR3 comprises 13 residues. CDR1 KGHSH and CDR2 LQKENI come from the germline V gene. With 2 bases removed from V and 5 bases from J, the gap between germline ends came to 7 bases. The CDR3 DNA sequence: TGTGCCAGCTCACCAGGCAGGGATCAGCCCCAGCATTTT. It encodes CASSPGRDQPQHF. The variable domain in full, completed from reference TRBV18 and TRBJ1-5, reads NAGVMQNPRHLVRRRGQEARLRCSPMKGHSHVYWYRQLPEEGLKFMVYLQKENIIDESGMPKERFSAEFPKEGPSILRIQQVVRGDSAAYFCASSPGRDQPQHFGDGTRLSIL.

The V and J genes are TRBV19 and TRBJ1-5; perhaps TRBD1 as D (6 bases). The CDR3 has 12 residues. V lost 6 bases, J lost 6 bases, and 9 bases lay in between. Germline assignment: CDR1 LNHDA and CDR2 SQIVND (reference sequence). CDR3 coding DNA: TGTGCCAGTAGGAGAGGGGGTCAGCCCCAGCATTTT. This gives the protein CASRRGGQPQHF.

The V call is TRBV18, the J call TRBJ1-4; tentative D call: TRBD1 (5 bases). Trimming left V 3 bases short and J 4 bases short, with 9 bases between. CDR3 length: 14 amino acids. CDR1 is KGHSH, CDR2 LQKENI, per germline. CDR3: CASSPGQNNEKLFF. The CDR3 DNA follows: TGTGCCAGCTCACCGGGGCAGAATAATGAAAAACTGTTTTTT.

CDR3: CASSSQQGPWHGYTF. The CDR3 region has the DNA TGTGCCAGCAGCTCCCAACAGGGACCCTGGCATGGCTACACCTTC. V is TRBV5-4 and J is TRBJ1-2, with D maybe TRBD1 (6 bases). Germline V gene sequence: CDR1 SGHNT, CDR2 YYREEE (reference sequence). CDR3 size: 15 residues. Trimming left V 3 bases short and J 6 bases short, with 18 bases between.

The chain couples TRBV18 to TRBJ1-1, with a weak D call TRBD1 (5 bases). The CDR3 runs 12 residues. The V gene lost 0 bases and the J gene lost 10 bases, with 9 bases spanning the gap. Germline V gene data show CDR1 as KGHSH and CDR2 as LQKENI. CDR3 residues: CASSPPQGRAFF. The CDR3 DNA reads TGTGCCAGCTCACCACCCCAGGGTCGAGCTTTCTTT.

The chain joins TRBV5-1 to TRBJ2-5, with TRBD1 identical over 9 bases. This CDR3 spans 15 amino acids. V was pared by 4 bases and J by 3 bases, with 7 bases of the junction left unmatched. Germline values: CDR1 SGHRS, CDR2 YFSETQ. CDR3: CASSPAGTGKETQYF. CDR3 in DNA: TGCGCCAGCAGCCCTGCTGGGACAGGGAAAGAGACCCAGTACTTC.

The chain links TRBV7-6 to TRBJ1-2, with D perhaps TRBD1 (5 bases). Germline CDR1 reads SGHVS; CDR2 reads FNYEAQ. This CDR3 is 15 amino acids long. Trimming pared 1 base from V and 8 bases from J, leaving 17 bases between. The CDR3 protein is CASSLGGGGIAGYTF. For the CDR3, the DNA is TGTGCCAGCAGCTTAGGCGGGGGGGGTATTGCGGGCTACACCTTC.

This sequence joins TRBV5-6 and TRBJ2-3; possible D gene TRBD2, 5 bases. The germline V gene has CDR1 SGHDT and CDR2 YYEEEE. The CDR3 is 13 residues long. V lost 4 bases to trimming and J lost 1 base, with 7 bases between them. CDR3 DNA: TGTGCCAGCAGCGCACTAGGCACAGATACGCAGTATTTT. This sequence encodes CASSALGTDTQYF.

The rearrangement joins TRBV5-1 to TRBJ2-3, with D possibly matching TRBD1 (5 bases). CDR1 is SGHRS and CDR2 is YFSETQ in the germline V gene. The CDR3 covers 16 residues. Trimming removed 1 base from V and 0 bases from J, with 12 bases in between. CDR3: CASSLRAGSSTDTQYF. The CDR3 bases are TGCGCCAGCAGCTTGAGGGCAGGGTCTAGCACAGATACGCAGTATTTT.

The chain combines TRBV2 with TRBJ1-3; 11 bases agree with TRBD1. The DNA end lines up better with TRBJ2-2; the J call may be wrong. From germline, CDR1 is SNHLY and CDR2 FYNNEI. CDR3 length: 15 amino acids. The CDR3 sequence is CASSDGTGGTGELFF. For the CDR3, the DNA is TGTGCCAGCAGTGACGGGACAGGGGGTACCGGGGAGCTGTTTTTT.

The rearrangement joins TRBV5-1 to TRBJ2-7; 10 bases agree with TRBD1. After removal of 4 bases from V and 6 bases from J, the junction contained 13 bases not matched to a gene. The CDR3 consists of 16 residues. The germline V gene encodes CDR1 SGHRS and CDR2 YFSETQ. Written as DNA, the CDR3 is TGCGCCAGCAGCCCGCGTACCCCGACAGGGGGCGGCGAGCAGTACTTC. This translates into CASSPRTPTGGGEQYF.

This rearrangement joins TRBV18 to TRBJ2-7, with a tentative D call TRBD1 (5 bases). Germline CDR1 reads KGHSH; CDR2 reads LQKENI. CDR3 size: 13 residues. The ends were cut back, 2 bases at V and 5 bases at J, with 10 bases in the middle. Here the CDR3 DNA reads TGTGCCAGCTCACCAAGGGGAATGGACGAGCAGTACTTC. Its translation is CASSPRGMDEQYF.

V and J are TRBV18 and TRBJ1-2, with 7 bases lining up with TRBD1. In germline, CDR1 is KGHSH, CDR2 LQKENI. The V gene end was trimmed by 5 bases and the J gene end by 4 bases; junction bases not matched to a gene: 19. The CDR3 extends over 18 amino acids. This chain's CDR3 is CASSSTSNPGQSLYGYTF. CDR3 coding DNA: TGTGCCAGCTCATCAACATCGAACCCGGGACAGAGTCTCTATGGCTACACCTTC.

V usage is TRBV5-5 and J usage is TRBJ1-5; no definite D call. This CDR3 comprises 13 residues. V was clipped by 3 bases and J by 0 bases, with 4 bases between them. Germline V gives CDR1 SGHKS, CDR2 YYEKEE (reference sequence). DNA for the CDR3: TGTGCCAGCAGCTCCTATAGCAATCAGCCCCAGCATTTT. Protein product: CASSSYSNQPQHF.

V usage is TRBV6-5 and J usage is TRBJ2-7, with 11 bases lining up with TRBD2. After removal of 9 bases from V and 1 base from J, the junction contained 5 bases not matched to a gene. The CDR3 has 14 amino acids. Germline lookup yields CDR1 MNHEY and CDR2 SVGAGI. As DNA, the CDR3 is TGTGCCAGTACCGGGACTAGCGGTTCCTACGAGCAGTACTTC. Translating gives CASTGTSGSYEQYF.

The rearrangement uses TRBV27 and TRBJ2-7, with TRBD1 identical over 10 bases. V trimming: 3 bases; J trimming: 6 bases; junction bases outside the gene matches: 5. The CDR3 has 14 amino acids. Germline assignment: CDR1 MNHEY and CDR2 SMNVEV (reference sequence). Written as DNA, the CDR3 is TGTGCCAGCAGTTTGGGAGGGACAGGGGCCGAGCAGTACTTC. Protein sequence: CASSLGGTGAEQYF.

The chain is built from TRBV27 and TRBJ1-1, with D possibly TRBD1 on 5 matching bases. The ends were cut back, 6 bases at V and 5 bases at J, with 13 bases in the middle. The CDR3 consists of 13 residues. Germline V lookup: CDR1 MNHEY, CDR2 SMNVEV (reference sequence). The chain's CDR3 is CASRQGGVTEAFF. The CDR3 DNA is TGTGCCAGCAGGCAGGGAGGAGTGACTGAAGCTTTCTTT.